This section outlines one T cell receptor (beta chain) sequence together with its context. Its antigen is undetermined. The CDR3 extends over 16 amino acids. V lost 1 base, J lost 9 bases, and 19 bases lay in between. Germline CDR1 reads SGHTA; CDR2 reads FQGTGA. The data were taken from a study of shared clonotypes between healthy human individuals. Findings and caveats of the study: Non-shared clonotypes had lower generation probabilities than clonotypes shared by all four sorted-subset donors. Of the naive CD4 clonotypes, roughly 5% were shared across several donors.

Clones were sequenced by immunoSEQ multiplex PCR, and TCRdb holds only the in-frame ones, with some missing. Here the sample spans over a million clones, about 84% being singletons. The TCR was taken from a man aged 18 to 30 in good health. Some clones in this sample may be carry-over from other donors' samples. The sequencing input was memory CD4+ T cells from PBMCs. As for subset: CD45RA-negative fraction. V and J are TRBV7-3 and TRBJ2-1, with D possibly matching TRBD2 (6 bases). CDR3 protein: CASSLIGGSSYVEQFF. The DNA of the CDR3 is TGTGCCAGCAGCTTAATAGGAGGGAGTAGTTACGTTGAGCAGTTCTTC.